A selection of T cell receptor beta chains follows, all from one sample in a study of blood T cell repertoires in COVID-19. Sequencing was performed with immunoSEQ multiplex PCR; in TCRdb, only in-frame clones are kept and a portion is missing. Of approximately 230,000 clones in the sample, approximately 83% were seen once. Material for sequencing was peripheral blood. All receptors derive from a man older than 75 with acute or convalescent COVID-19. The CDR3 runs from the conserved cysteine through the conserved F or W. A D gene is named only where the DNA matches it firmly. Only part of the rows carry a size: once, few, many, or a class if the clone is expanded.

V	D	size	J	DNA	CDR3
TRBV18	.	.	TRBJ1-1	TGTGCCAGCTCAAGTACAGGGAACACTGAAGCTTTCTTT	CASSSTGNTEAFF
TRBV6-5	TRBD1	.	TRBJ1-3	TGTGCCAGCACCGGGACAGGGGACGTCCTAAACACCATATATTTT	CASTGTGDVLNTIYF
TRBV5-1	.	.	TRBJ1-3	TGCGCCAGCAGCTTGTTCCCAAGCGGTCTTAGCTCTGGAAACACCATATATTTT	CASSLFPSGLSSGNTIYF
TRBV12-3/TRBV12-4	.	few	TRBJ1-1	TGTGCCAGCAGTTTAGGGAGGGGTGGCTTCTTT	CASSLGRGGFF
TRBV28	.	once	TRBJ1-6	TGTGCCAGCAGTTTGCTTTTGAGCTCCTATAATTCACCCCTCCACTTT	CASSLLLSSYNSPLHF
TRBV5-1	.	.	TRBJ2-3	TGCGCCAGCAGCCTCGGCCGGGTCACAGATACGCAGTATTTT	CASSLGRVTDTQYF
TRBV27	TRBD1	.	TRBJ1-2	TGTGCCAGCAGGGGGGACAGCTATGGCTACACCTTC	CASRGDSYGYTF
TRBV19	TRBD2	.	TRBJ2-3	TGTGCCAGTAGTAGCCAGCGGGACACAGATACGCAGTATTTT	CASSSQRDTDTQYF
TRBV4-2	.	.	TRBJ1-6	TGTGCCAGCAGCCAAGATTCGTCCAGGGGAACTAATTCACCCCTCCACTTT	CASSQDSSRGTNSPLHF
TRBV2	.	.	TRBJ1-2	TGTGCCAGCAGTGAAGAGGGGGTAGCTAACTATGGCTACACCTTC	CASSEEGVANYGYTF
TRBV4-1	.	few	TRBJ2-7	TGCGCCAGCAGCCAAGGGATACTAAAATTAGGCTACGAGCAGTACTTC	CASSQGILKLGYEQYF
TRBV27	TRBD2	.	TRBJ2-7	TGTGCCAGCAGTTTTTCTGGGGGGGGTGGCTACGAGCAGTACTTC	CASSFSGGGGYEQYF
TRBV5-1	TRBD2	.	TRBJ2-3	TGCGCCAGCAGCTTGGGCGGTGCTAGCGGCAGCACAGATACGCAGTATTTT	CASSLGGASGSTDTQYF
TRBV12-3/TRBV12-4	TRBD2	.	TRBJ2-7	TGTGGAGCTGGGCTAGCGGGAGTGTACGAGCAGTACTTC	CGAGLAGVYEQYF
TRBV21-1	.	.	TRBJ2-1	TGTGCCAGCAGCAAAAATACTAGCGGGGAAAATGAGCAGTTCTTC	CASSKNTSGENEQFF
TRBV20-1	.	.	TRBJ2-7	TGCAGTGCTAGTCCCACAGGGTCCCACGAGCAGTACTTC	CSASPTGSHEQYF
TRBV11-2	.	.	TRBJ2-1	TGTGCCAGCAGCTTCAGTTCCCCCGGGAATGAGCAGTTCTTC	CASSFSSPGNEQFF
TRBV28	.	few	TRBJ2-7	TGTGCCAGCAGTGTAATACGGTACGAGCAGTACTTC	CASSVIRYEQYF
TRBV28	TRBD1	.	TRBJ1-1	TGTGCCAGCAGAAGGACAGGGACTCGAGAAGCTTTCTTT	CASRRTGTREAFF
TRBV28	.	.	TRBJ1-6	TGTGCCAGCAGTTTACTTGATGGGGGCAGTTCACCCCTCCACTTT	CASSLLDGGSSPLHF
TRBV28	.	.	TRBJ2-7	TGTGCCAGCAGTCCTCCAGGCAGGGTCCACGAGCAGTACTTC	CASSPPGRVHEQYF
TRBV18	TRBD1	.	TRBJ2-7	TGTGCCAGCTCACTCCAAGGCGGGACAGGGGTTTCCACCTACGAGCAGTACTTC	CASSLQGGTGVSTYEQYF
TRBV2	TRBD2	.	TRBJ2-3	TGTGCCAGCATGATACTAGCGGGGGGAACAGATACGCAGTATTTT	CASMILAGGTDTQYF
TRBV7-9	TRBD2	.	TRBJ2-2	TGTGCCAGCAGCTTTGAGGGAGGGGTTAAGGACGCCGGGGAGCTGTTTTTT	CASSFEGGVKDAGELFF
TRBV6-5	TRBD1	few	TRBJ1-5	TGTGCCAGCAGTTACCGACAGGGTGGCAATCAGCCCCAGCATTTT	CASSYRQGGNQPQHF
TRBV6-1	.	.	TRBJ2-1	TGTGCCAGCAGTGAAATGGGAGTAATGGGTGAGCAGTTCTTC	CASSEMGVMGEQFF
TRBV19	.	few	TRBJ1-5	TGTGCCAGTAGTATCAGTCGGACAATAAATCAGCCCCAGCATTTT	CASSISRTINQPQHF
TRBV9	.	.	TRBJ1-1	TGTGCCAGCAGCGTCTCAGGGTTGGACACTGAAGCTTTCTTT	CASSVSGLDTEAFF
TRBV6-5	TRBD1	.	TRBJ1-2	TGTGCCAGCTCTCTTGACGGACAGGGGGAGTATGGCTACACCTTC	CASSLDGQGEYGYTF
TRBV6-5	.	.	TRBJ1-1	TGTGCCAGCAGTCTGCAGGCTTGGGCTGAAGCTTTCTTT	CASSLQAWAEAFF
TRBV18	.	.	TRBJ1-1	TGTGCCAGCTCACCGGCCCCCATGAACACTGAAGCTTTCTTT	CASSPAPMNTEAFF
TRBV30	TRBD2	.	TRBJ2-7	TGTGCCTGGAGTCAAGGTGGAGCGGGACGGAGCTCCTACGAGCAGTACTTC	CAWSQGGAGRSSYEQYF